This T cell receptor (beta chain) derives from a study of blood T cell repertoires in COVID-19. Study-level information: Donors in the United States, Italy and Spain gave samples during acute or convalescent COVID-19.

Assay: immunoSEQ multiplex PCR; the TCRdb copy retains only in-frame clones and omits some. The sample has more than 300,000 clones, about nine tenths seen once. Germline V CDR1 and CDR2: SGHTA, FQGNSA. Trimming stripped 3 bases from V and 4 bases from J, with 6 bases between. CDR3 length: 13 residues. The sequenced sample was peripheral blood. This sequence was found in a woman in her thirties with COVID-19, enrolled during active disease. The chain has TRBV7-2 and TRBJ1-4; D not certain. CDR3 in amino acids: CASSLGYNEKLFF. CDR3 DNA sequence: TGTGCCAGCAGCTTGGGCTATAATGAAAAACTGTTTTTT.